This T cell receptor beta chain was recorded in a study of shared clonotypes between healthy human individuals. Only in-frame clones appear in the TCRdb table, and some are missing; sequencing was by immunoSEQ multiplex PCR. This table has 600,000 to 750,000 clones, roughly 88% appearing once. V lost 1 base to trimming and J lost 4 bases; unmatched junction nucleotides: 6. Germline V gives CDR1 LGHNA, CDR2 YSLEER. CDR3 length: 15 amino acids. The sequencing sample was made of memory CD8+ T cells from PBMCs. The subset: CD45RO+ cells pooled with CCR7-negative TemRA cells. The TCR comes from a man aged 18 to 29 in good health. Some clones in this sample may be carry-over from other donors' samples. The chain has TRBV4-3 and TRBJ2-5; 7 nucleotides agree with TRBD1. The CDR3, as DNA: TGCGCCAGCAGCCAAGCGACAGGGTTTGCAGAGACCCAGTACTTC. It encodes CASSQATGFAETQYF.